These 19 T cell receptor beta chains were all obtained from the same sample, sequenced in a study of technical replicates of blood from several donors. The repertoire was sequenced with immunoSEQ multiplex PCR; TCRdb's copy has only in-frame clones and lacks some. The sample records about 13,000 clones, 65% to 90% being singletons. Material: PBMCs. The receptor set was obtained from a human donor in good health.

The rearrangement joins TRBV21-1 to TRBJ2-1; the table assigns TRBD1, which was not confirmed against the DNA. TRBV21-1 is labeled a pseudogene. CDR3 length equals 19 residues. The CDR3 reads CASSFPGQGGRTSYNEQFF. Written as DNA, the CDR3 is TGTGCCAGCAGCTTTCCGGGACAGGGAGGAAGGACCTCCTACAATGAGCAGTTCTTC.

The rearrangement uses TRBV6-5 and TRBJ1-1, with 7 bases matching TRBD1. V lost 6 bases and J lost 4; bases outside the gene matches: 2. This CDR3 comprises 12 residues. Germline CDR1 and CDR2: MNHEY and SVGAGI. CDR3 sequence (DNA): TGTGCCAGCAGCCAGGGGGGCACTGAAGCTTTCTTT. Translation: CASSQGGTEAFF.

The V and J genes are TRBV7-9 and TRBJ2-7; a possible D gene is TRBD1 (5 bases). This CDR3 has 15 amino acids. Germline loops: CDR1 SEHNR, CDR2 FQNEAQ (reference sequence). V gave up 5 bases and J gave up 1 base, with 15 bases separating them. The CDR3 DNA reads as TGTGCCAGCAGCAGCAGGGATGCCCGGTCCTACGAGCAGTACTTC. This sequence encodes CASSSRDARSYEQYF.

This chain connects TRBV5-1 to TRBJ2-7, with 9 positions matching TRBD1. The CDR3 loop spans 15 amino acids. Losses at the gene ends were 0 bases for V and 4 bases for J; bases not matched to a gene: 5. Germline assignment: CDR1 SGHRS and CDR2 YFSETQ. The CDR3 here is CASSLGWTGAYEQYF. CDR3 nucleotide sequence: TGCGCCAGCAGCTTGGGATGGACAGGGGCATACGAGCAGTACTTC.

The chain carries TRBV15 and TRBJ1-4, with 9 bases lining up with TRBD1. The CDR3 covers 14 residues. Germline CDR1 is LNHNV and CDR2 is YYDKDF (reference sequence). The junction had 4 bases not matched to a gene; V was cut back by 9 bases and J by 2 bases. The CDR3 sequence is CATTTGGTNEKLFF. In DNA form, the CDR3 reads TGTGCCACGACAACAGGGGGCACTAATGAAAAACTGTTTTTT.

This clone was seen only once. V is TRBV5-5 and J is TRBJ2-7, with D possibly being TRBD2 (6 bases). The CDR3 is 15 amino acids. V lost 6 bases to trimming and J lost 5 bases, with 21 bases between them. CDR1 and CDR2 from the germline V gene are SGHKS and YYEKEE (reference sequence). The CDR3 DNA reads TGTGCCAGCAACCCCTTCTCGCGGGGCCCTAACGAGCAGTACTTC. Its translation is CASNPFSRGPNEQYF.

This CDR3 is CASSEVEGVGTQYF. In DNA form, the CDR3 reads TGTGCCAGCAGTGAAGTCGAGGGTGTTGGGACCCAGTACTTC. The V and J genes are TRBV6-1 and TRBJ2-5; D may be TRBD2 (5 bases). Per germline, CDR1 MNHNS and CDR2 SASEGT. V lost 1 base, J lost 7 bases, and 13 bases lay in between. The CDR3 has 14 residues.

The gene calls are TRBV6-4 and TRBJ2-1, with 9 bases lining up with TRBD2. The CDR3 consists of 15 residues. The germline gives CDR1 MRHNA, CDR2 SNTAGT. With 4 bases clipped from V and 6 bases from J, the junction kept 7 bases outside the gene matches. CDR3 residues: CASSVAGTSPNEQFF. CDR3 DNA sequence: TGTGCCAGCAGTGTAGCCGGGACTAGCCCCAATGAGCAGTTCTTC.

Written as DNA, the CDR3 is TGTGCCAGCAGCTTAAATTCAGGGGGCGAGCAGTTCTTC. Translated: CASSLNSGGEQFF. The chain uses TRBV7-3 and TRBJ2-1; 8 positions agree with TRBD1. Germline CDR1 and CDR2: SGHTA and FQGTGA. V trimming: 1 base; J trimming: 10 bases; junction bases outside the gene matches: 3. The CDR3 is made up of 13 amino acids.

The chain uses TRBV19 and TRBJ2-2; D unresolved. The ends were cut back, 4 bases at V and 7 bases at J, with 13 bases in the middle. Germline lookup yields CDR1 LNHDA and CDR2 SQIVND (reference sequence). The CDR3 consists of 14 residues. As DNA, the CDR3 is TGTGCCAGTAGTAGTGCTATTGCGAGCGGGGAGCTGTTTTTT. Translation gives CASSSAIASGELFF.

This chain uses TRBV11-2 with TRBJ2-5, with D possibly TRBD2 on 7 matching bases. V lost 4 bases to trimming and J lost 9 bases, with 18 bases between them. This CDR3 contains 14 residues. Germline values: CDR1 SGHAT, CDR2 FQNNGV. The CDR3 loop is CASSSTGFGGAQYF. Written as DNA, the CDR3 is TGTGCCAGCAGCTCCACAGGGTTTGGGGGGGCCCAGTACTTC. Looking up the rest from reference TRBV11-2 and TRBJ2-5 gives the full variable domain: EAGVAQSPRYKIIEKRQSVAFWCNPISGHATLYWYQQILGQGPKLLIQFQNNGVVDDSQLPKDRFSAERLKGVDSTLKIQPAKLEDSAVYLCASSSTGFGGAQYFGPGTRLLVL.

This clone was recorded once. This sequence joins TRBV19 and TRBJ2-1, with a weak D call TRBD2 (5 bases). CDR3 size: 13 residues. Trimming left V 2 bases short and J 9 bases short, with 11 bases between. From germline, CDR1 is LNHDA and CDR2 SQIVND (reference sequence). In DNA, the CDR3 is TGTGCCAGTAGTATAAATCTAGAGGGTGAGCAGTTCTTC. This encodes CASSINLEGEQFF.

Worth noting for this clone: A junction end diverges from the germline sequence, so it may reflect a read error. The V gene is TRBV6-1, the J gene TRBJ2-1; 11 bases fit TRBD2. CDR1 is MNHNS, CDR2 SASEGT, per germline. The CDR3 runs 17 residues. The CDR3 loop reads CASSEGSSGGAYNEQFF. For the CDR3, the DNA is TGTGCCAGCAGCGAAGGTAGTAGCGGGGGGGCCTACAATGAGCAGTTCTTC.

This clone turned up a few times. The chain carries TRBV19 and TRBJ1-5; D gene uncertain. Trimming pared 3 bases from V and 7 bases from J, leaving 10 bases between. CDR1 and CDR2 (germline): LNHDA, SQIVND (reference sequence). This CDR3 is built from 13 residues. The CDR3 nucleotides are TGTGCCAGTAGTATTTATGAGGAACAGCCCCAGCATTTT. Residues: CASSIYEEQPQHF. Using reference TRBV19 and TRBJ1-5 for the parts outside the CDR3, the full variable domain is DGGITQSPKYLFRKEGQNVTLSCEQNLNHDAMYWYRQDPGQGLRLIYYSQIVNDFQKGDIAEGYSVSREKKESFPLTVTSAQKNPTAFYLCASSIYEEQPQHFGDGTRLSIL.

V usage is TRBV7-8 and J usage is TRBJ2-7; 10 bases align to TRBD1. Unmatched junction bases numbered 7, after V lost 5 bases and J lost 6 bases. CDR1 is SGHVS and CDR2 is FQNEAQ in the germline V gene. The CDR3 consists of 14 residues. The CDR3 DNA reads TGTGCCAGCAGCCCCGGGACAGGGGTTACCGAGCAGTACTTC. Translation gives CASSPGTGVTEQYF.

The gene calls are TRBV19 and TRBJ2-7; 8 nucleotides align to TRBD1. In germline, CDR1 is LNHDA, CDR2 SQIVND (reference sequence). The CDR3 is 15 amino acids. After removal of 6 bases from V and 2 bases from J, the junction contained 9 bases not matched to a gene. CDR3 loop: CASRGRGRGTYEQYF. The DNA for the CDR3 is TGTGCCAGTAGAGGCAGGGGGCGAGGGACCTACGAGCAGTACTTC.

The chain links TRBV5-1 to TRBJ2-7; TRBD1 agrees at 8 bases. Germline CDR1 is SGHRS and CDR2 is YFSETQ. CDR3 length: 16 residues. J lost 6 bases, V lost 2 bases, and 13 bases had no gene match. The CDR3 DNA follows: TGCGCCAGCAGCTTAGATCCAGGACAGGGTGGGAGCGAGCAGTACTTC. Its translation: CASSLDPGQGGSEQYF.

The chain links TRBV6-6 to TRBJ2-3; D may be TRBD2 (5 bases). CDR1 MNHNY and CDR2 SVGAGI come from the germline V gene (reference sequence). The CDR3 is 14 residues long. The V end lost 0 bases, the J end lost 6 bases, and 10 bases lay between the germline ends. CDR3 amino acids: CASSYSTVADTQYF. In DNA, the CDR3 is TGTGCCAGCAGTTACTCGACGGTAGCGGATACGCAGTATTTT.

The chain recombines TRBV6-4 with TRBJ2-3; 7 nucleotides line up with TRBD2. V trimming: 6 bases; J trimming: 3 bases; junction bases outside the gene matches: 6. CDR1 and CDR2 from the germline V gene are MRHNA and SNTAGT. The length of the CDR3 is 14 residues. CDR3 sequence: CASRPTSVTDTQYF. Written as DNA, the CDR3 is TGTGCCAGCAGGCCCACTAGCGTTACAGATACGCAGTATTTT.